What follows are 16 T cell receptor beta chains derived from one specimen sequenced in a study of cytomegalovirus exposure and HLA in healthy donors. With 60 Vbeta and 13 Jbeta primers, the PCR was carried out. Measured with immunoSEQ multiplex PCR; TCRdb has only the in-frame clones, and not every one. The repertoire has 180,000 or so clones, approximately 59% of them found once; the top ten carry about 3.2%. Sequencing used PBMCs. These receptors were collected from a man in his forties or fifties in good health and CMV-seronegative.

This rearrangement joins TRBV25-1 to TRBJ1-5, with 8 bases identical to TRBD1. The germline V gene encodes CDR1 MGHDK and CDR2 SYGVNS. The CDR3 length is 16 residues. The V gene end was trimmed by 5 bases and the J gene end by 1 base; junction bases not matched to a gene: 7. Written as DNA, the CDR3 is TGTGCCAGCAGTACCCCGACAGGGGACAGCAATCAGCCCCAGCATTTT. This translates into CASSTPTGDSNQPQHF.

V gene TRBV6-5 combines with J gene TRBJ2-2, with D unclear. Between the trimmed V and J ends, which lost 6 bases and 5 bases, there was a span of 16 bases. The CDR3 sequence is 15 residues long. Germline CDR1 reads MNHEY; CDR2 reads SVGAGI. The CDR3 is CASSRVSTRTGELFF. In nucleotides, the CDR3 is TGTGCCAGCAGCCGAGTAAGCACCAGGACCGGGGAGCTGTTTTTT.

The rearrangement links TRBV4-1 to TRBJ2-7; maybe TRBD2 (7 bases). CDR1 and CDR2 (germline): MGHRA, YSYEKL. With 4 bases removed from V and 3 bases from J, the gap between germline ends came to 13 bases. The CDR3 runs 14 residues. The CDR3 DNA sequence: TGCGCCAGCAGCCCACGGGGAGGGGGCTACGAGCAGTACTTC. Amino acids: CASSPRGGGYEQYF.

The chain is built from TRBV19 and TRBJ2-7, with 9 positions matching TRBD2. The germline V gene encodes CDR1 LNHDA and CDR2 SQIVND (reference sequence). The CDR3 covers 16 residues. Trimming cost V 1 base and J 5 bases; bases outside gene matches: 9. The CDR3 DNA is TGTGCCAGTAGTATAGCCCTAGCGGGGATGTCCGACGAGCAGTACTTC. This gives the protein CASSIALAGMSDEQYF.

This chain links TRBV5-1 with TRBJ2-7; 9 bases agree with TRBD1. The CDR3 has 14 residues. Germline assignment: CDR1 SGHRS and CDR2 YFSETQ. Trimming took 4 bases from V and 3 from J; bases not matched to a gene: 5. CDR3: CASSPATGGYEQYF. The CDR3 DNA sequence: TGCGCCAGCAGCCCTGCGACAGGGGGCTACGAGCAGTACTTC. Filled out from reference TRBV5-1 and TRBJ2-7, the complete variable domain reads KAGVTQTPRYLIKTRGQQVTLSCSPISGHRSVSWYQQTPGQGLQFLFEYFSETQRNKGNFPGRFSGRQFSNSRSEMNVSTLELGDSALYLCASSPATGGYEQYFGPGTRLTVT.

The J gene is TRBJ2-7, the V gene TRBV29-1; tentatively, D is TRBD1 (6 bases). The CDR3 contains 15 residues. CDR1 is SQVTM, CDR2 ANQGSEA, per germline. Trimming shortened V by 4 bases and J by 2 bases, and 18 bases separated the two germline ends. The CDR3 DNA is TGCAGCGTTGTCTGGGTCCATGGGGGCGCCTACGAGCAGTACTTC. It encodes CSVVWVHGGAYEQYF.

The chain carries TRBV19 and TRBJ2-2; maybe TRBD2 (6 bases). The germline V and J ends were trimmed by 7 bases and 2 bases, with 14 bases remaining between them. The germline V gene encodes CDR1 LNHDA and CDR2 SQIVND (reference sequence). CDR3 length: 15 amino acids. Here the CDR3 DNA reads TGTGCCAGTAAACGGGACGGGGGTAACACCGGGGAGCTGTTTTTT. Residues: CASKRDGGNTGELFF.

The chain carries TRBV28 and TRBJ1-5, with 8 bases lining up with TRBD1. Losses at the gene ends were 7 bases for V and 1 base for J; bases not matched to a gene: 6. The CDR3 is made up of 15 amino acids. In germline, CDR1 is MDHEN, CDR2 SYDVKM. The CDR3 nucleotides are TGTGCCAGCATCCCACGGGACAGGAGCAATCAGCCCCAGCATTTT. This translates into CASIPRDRSNQPQHF.

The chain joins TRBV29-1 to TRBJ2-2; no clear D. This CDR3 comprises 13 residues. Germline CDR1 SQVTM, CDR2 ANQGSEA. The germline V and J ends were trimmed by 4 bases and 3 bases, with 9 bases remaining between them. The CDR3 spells CSVGGQYTGELFF. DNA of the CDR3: TGCAGCGTTGGAGGCCAGTACACCGGGGAGCTGTTTTTT.

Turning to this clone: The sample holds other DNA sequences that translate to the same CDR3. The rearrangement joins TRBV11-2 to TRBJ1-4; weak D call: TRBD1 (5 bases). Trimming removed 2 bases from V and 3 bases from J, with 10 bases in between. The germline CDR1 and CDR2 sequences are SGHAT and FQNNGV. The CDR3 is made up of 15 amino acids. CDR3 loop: CASSLLGGANEKLFF. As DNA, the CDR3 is TGTGCCAGCAGCTTATTGGGGGGGGCTAATGAAAAACTGTTTTTT.

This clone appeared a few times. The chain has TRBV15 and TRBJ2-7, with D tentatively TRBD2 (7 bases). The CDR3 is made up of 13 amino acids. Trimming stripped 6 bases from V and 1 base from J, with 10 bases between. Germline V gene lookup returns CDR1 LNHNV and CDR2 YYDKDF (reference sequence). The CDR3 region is CATRGGRSYEQYF. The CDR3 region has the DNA TGTGCCACCAGGGGGGGGCGGTCCTACGAGCAGTACTTC. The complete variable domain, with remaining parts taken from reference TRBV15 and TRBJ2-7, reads DAMVIQNPRYQVTQFGKPVTLSCSQTLNHNVMYWYQQKSSQAPKLLFHYYDKDFNNEADTPDNFQSRRPNTSFCFLDIRSPGLGDTAMYLCATRGGRSYEQYFGPGTRLTVT.

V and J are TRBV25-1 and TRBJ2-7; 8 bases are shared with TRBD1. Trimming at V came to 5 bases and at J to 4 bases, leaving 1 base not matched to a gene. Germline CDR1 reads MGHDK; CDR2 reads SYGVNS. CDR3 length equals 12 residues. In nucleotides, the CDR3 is TGTGCCAGCAGTAGGGACAGGTACGAGCAGTACTTC. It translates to CASSRDRYEQYF.

CDR3 loop: CASSEASTGGGEQYF. The CDR3, as DNA: TGTGCCAGCAGTGAAGCGTCAACAGGGGGCGGCGAGCAGTACTTC. V and J are TRBV6-1 and TRBJ2-7; 9 positions match TRBD1. After removal of 0 bases from V and 6 bases from J, the junction contained 6 bases not matched to a gene. Germline CDR1 reads MNHNS; CDR2 reads SASEGT. This CDR3 is built from 15 residues.

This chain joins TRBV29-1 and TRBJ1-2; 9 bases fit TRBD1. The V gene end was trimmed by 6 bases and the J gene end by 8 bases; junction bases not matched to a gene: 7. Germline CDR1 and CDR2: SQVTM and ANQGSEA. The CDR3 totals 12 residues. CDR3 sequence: CSVTQGAPGYTF. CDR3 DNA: TGCAGCGTGACACAGGGGGCGCCGGGCTACACCTTC. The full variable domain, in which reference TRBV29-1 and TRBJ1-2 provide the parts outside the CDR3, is SAVISQKPSRDICQRGTSLTIQCQVDSQVTMMFWYRQQPGQSLTLIATANQGSEATYESGFVIDKFPISRPNLTFSTLTVSNMSPEDSSIYLCSVTQGAPGYTFGSGTRLTVV.

The CDR3 region is CASSYTQGGGYEQYF. CDR3 in DNA: TGTGCCAGCAGTTACACCCAGGGAGGCGGCTACGAGCAGTACTTC. V gene TRBV6-5 combines with J gene TRBJ2-7; D is perhaps TRBD2 (6 bases). Germline loops: CDR1 MNHEY, CDR2 SVGAGI. Trimming took off 2 bases at V and 3 bases at J, with 14 bases between the two ends. The CDR3 has 15 residues.

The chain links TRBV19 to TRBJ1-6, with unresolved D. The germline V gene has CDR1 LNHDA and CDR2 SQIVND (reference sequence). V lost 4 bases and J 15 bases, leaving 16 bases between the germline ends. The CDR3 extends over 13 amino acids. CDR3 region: CASSTNPLVFLHF. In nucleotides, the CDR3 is TGTGCCAGTAGTACCAACCCCCTAGTGTTCCTCCACTTT.